The entry that follows covers one TCR beta chain sequence. What it binds is not known. This specimen includes other DNA sequences encoding the same CDR3. The data were obtained in a study of beta chain features in type 1 diabetes. Study-wide points: Reduced insertions and increased deletions marked VDJ junctions in type 1 diabetes patients. PCR, the amplification step, might favor shorter templates, equally in patients and controls. Sampled from patients, naive, central memory and Treg TCRB repertoires appeared more similar than those sampled from healthy donors. Type 1 diabetes patients showed a moderate but significant shortening of TCRB CDR3s in all four CD4+ subsets.

Every isolated RNA sample was fully reverse transcribed, so sequencing captured expressed TCRB transcripts. Repertoires were generated with immunoSEQ multiplex PCR, while TCRdb's copy carries only in-frame clones and drops some. The sample holds 200,000 to 300,000 clones, around 21% seen once. One heparinised blood draw averaging about 120 mL was given by each donor. The TCR comes from a woman aged 40 to 49 with type 1 diabetes. The sequenced material came from naive CD4+ T cells from blood.

CDR3 in amino acids: CASSLGQGGNEQFF. The CDR3 bases are TGTGCCAGCAGCCTGGGACAGGGTGGGAATGAGCAGTTCTTC. The V call is TRBV7-3, the J call TRBJ2-1, with 9 bases matching TRBD1. Unmatched junction bases numbered 6, after V lost 5 bases and J lost 7 bases. CDR3 size: 14 residues. Per the germline V gene, CDR1 is SGHTA and CDR2 is FQGTGA. The full variable domain, in which reference TRBV7-3 and TRBJ2-1 provide the parts outside the CDR3, is GAGVSQTPSNKVTEKGKYVELRCDPISGHTALYWYRQSLGQGPEFLIYFQGTGAADDSGLPNDRFFAVRPEGSVSTLKIQRTERGDSAVYLCASSLGQGGNEQFFGPGTRLTVL.